The 10 T cell receptor beta chains below were found in one sample sequenced in a study of neoadjuvant anti-PD-1 for oral cavity cancer. Here immunoSEQ multiplex PCR was the method, and the copy in TCRdb shows in-frame clones only, minus some. The sample has about 32,000 clones; 80% are singletons. Time point: after neoadjuvant nivolumab, at surgical resection. The sample here was PBMCs, taken after nivolumab (anti-PD-1) treatment. The source is a person aged 40 to 85 with oral cavity squamous cell carcinoma.

This clone is a singleton in its sample. V usage is TRBV7-9 and J usage is TRBJ2-5, with 8 bases lining up with TRBD1. The germline V gene has CDR1 SEHNR and CDR2 FQNEAQ (reference sequence). The CDR3 length is 15 residues. The V gene end was trimmed by 3 bases and the J gene end by 2 bases; junction bases not matched to a gene: 5. The CDR3: CASSFRTGTQETQYF. Here the CDR3 DNA reads TGTGCCAGCAGCTTCCGGACAGGGACGCAAGAGACCCAGTACTTC.

The chain has TRBV4-3 and TRBJ1-2, with 8 nucleotides matching TRBD1. The ends lost 0 bases at V and 8 bases at J; junction bases unmatched: 8. The CDR3 contains 15 residues. Germline assignment: CDR1 LGHNA and CDR2 YSLEER. The CDR3 loop is CASSQDPMTGAGYTF. The CDR3 nucleotides read TGCGCCAGCAGCCAAGATCCCATGACAGGGGCCGGCTACACCTTC.

The chain carries TRBV7-5 and TRBJ1-5; the table's D call TRBD1 went unverified against the DNA. TRBV7-5 is described as a pseudogene. The CDR3 sequence is 15 residues long. CDR3: CARSLETGKNQPQHF. The CDR3 coding sequence is TGTGCCAGAAGCTTAGAGACAGGCAAAAATCAGCCCCAGCATTTT.

The chain carries TRBV10-3 and TRBJ1-2; TRBD1 is a possible D gene (5 bases). CDR1 ENHRY and CDR2 SYGVKD come from the germline V gene. CDR3 size: 11 residues. V gave up 7 bases and J gave up 8 bases, with 11 bases separating them. CDR3 residues: CAITGAEGYTF. The DNA for the CDR3 is TGTGCCATCACCGGGGCGGAGGGCTACACCTTC.

This chain joins TRBV28 and TRBJ2-7, with 14 bases that match TRBD2. V was pared by 5 bases and J by 2 bases, with 11 bases of the junction left unmatched. In germline, CDR1 is MDHEN, CDR2 SYDVKM. The CDR3 is 18 residues long. This CDR3 is CASSRPGLAGASTYEQYF. As DNA, the CDR3 is TGTGCCAGCAGTCGACCGGGACTAGCGGGGGCGTCGACCTACGAGCAGTACTTC.

The chain employs TRBV2 and TRBJ1-5; the match to TRBD1 covers 8 bases. CDR3 length equals 13 residues. Germline lookup yields CDR1 SNHLY and CDR2 FYNNEI. Losses at the gene ends were 6 bases for V and 6 bases for J; bases not matched to a gene: 4. The CDR3 DNA sequence: TGTGCCAGCAGGGACAGGGAGAGTCAGCCCCAGCATTTT. Its protein is CASRDRESQPQHF.

J is TRBJ1-1 and V is TRBV27, with 7 positions matching TRBD1. Germline V CDR1 and CDR2: MNHEY, SMNVEV (reference sequence). The V segment lost 6 bases and the J segment 6 bases; nucleotides outside the gene matches: 7. The CDR3 sequence is 13 residues long. The CDR3 loop is CASRKTRGAEAFF. Here the CDR3 DNA reads TGTGCCAGCAGGAAAACCAGGGGGGCTGAAGCTTTCTTT.

This chain uses TRBV25-1 with TRBJ1-2; 9 bases fit TRBD1. J was trimmed by 8 bases and V by 4 bases; bases with no gene match: 11. The CDR3 loop spans 15 amino acids. In germline, CDR1 is MGHDK, CDR2 SYGVNS. As DNA, the CDR3 is TGTGCCAGCAGTGGGACCGGAACAGGGGGCGCGGGCTACACCTTC. This gives the protein CASSGTGTGGAGYTF.

This chain joins TRBV10-2 and TRBJ1-5; 9 nucleotides agree with TRBD1. CDR1 WSHSY and CDR2 SAAADI come from the germline V gene. The CDR3 is 15 amino acids. Germline trimming cut 5 bases from V and 2 bases from J; bases unmatched to any gene: 4. The CDR3 is CASSWTGDGNQPQHF. Written as DNA, the CDR3 is TGCGCCAGCAGTTGGACAGGGGATGGCAATCAGCCCCAGCATTTT.

The chain carries TRBV7-9 and TRBJ1-2; D is uncertain. CDR1 and CDR2 (germline): SEHNR, FQNEAQ (reference sequence). CDR3 length: 15 residues. The germline V and J ends were trimmed by 1 base and 4 bases, with 13 bases remaining between them. CDR3 sequence reads: CASSLVVPVGYGYTF. CDR3 DNA sequence: TGTGCCAGCAGCTTAGTTGTCCCGGTAGGCTATGGCTACACCTTC.